One and the same sample provided the 28 T cell receptor beta chains below, sequenced in a study of shared clonotypes between healthy human individuals. Produced via immunoSEQ multiplex PCR; TCRdb's table is partial and in-frame only. The sample holds approximately 980,000 clones, about three quarters seen once. Sequences were obtained from memory CD4+ T cells sorted from blood. The subset denotes: CD45RA-negative fraction. The source is a man in his late teens or twenties in good health.

This chain links TRBV28 with TRBJ1-2, with TRBD1 matching over 10 bases. The CDR3 spans 14 residues. The V and J ends lost 5 bases and 6 bases, in that order; junction bases with no gene match: 6. Germline CDR1 reads MDHEN; CDR2 reads SYDVKM. The CDR3 coding sequence is TGTGCCAGCAGTACGGGACAGGGGACGGATGGCTACACCTTC. This codes for CASSTGQGTDGYTF.

The chain carries TRBV2 and TRBJ2-7, with TRBD2 as a possible D gene (6 bases). The CDR3 has 14 residues. The V end was cut by 5 bases, the J end by 0 bases, with 11 bases between. CDR1 and CDR2 (germline): SNHLY, FYNNEI. The CDR3 spells CASSSQGLSYEQYF. The CDR3 bases are TGTGCCAGCAGTTCCCAGGGACTCTCCTACGAGCAGTACTTC.

This clone was counted a single time. This chain connects TRBV28 to TRBJ1-2; D is unresolved. Germline-derived CDR1 and CDR2 are MDHEN and SYDVKM. The CDR3 runs to 12 residues. V was shortened by 7 bases and J by 4 bases, with 10 bases between the two germline ends. CDR3 sequence reads: CASKEVSYGYTF. The CDR3 nucleotides are TGTGCCAGCAAGGAGGTCTCCTATGGCTACACCTTC.

Regarding this clone: Other nucleotide sequences in the sample specify the same CDR3. V usage is TRBV19 and J usage is TRBJ1-2; D call uncertain. The CDR3 is 13 residues long. From germline, CDR1 is LNHDA and CDR2 SQIVND (reference sequence). V was cut by 0 bases and J by 1 base, with 3 bases left in between. This CDR3 is CASSIEGNYGYTF. The CDR3 bases are TGTGCCAGTAGTATAGAAGGTAACTATGGCTACACCTTC.

The chain has TRBV6-1 and TRBJ2-3; TRBD2 aligns across 9 bases. This CDR3 region has 14 residues. V was pared by 9 bases and J by 6 bases, with 10 bases of the junction left unmatched. Germline V CDR1 and CDR2: MNHNS, SASEGT. The CDR3 nucleotides read TGTGCCAGTTTGCGGGGGGGGTCATCCGATACGCAGTATTTT. Its translation is CASLRGGSSDTQYF.

V gene TRBV2 combines with J gene TRBJ2-3, with D perhaps matching TRBD1 or TRBD2 (5 bases each). Trimming stripped 7 bases from V and 4 bases from J, with 9 bases between. CDR1 is SNHLY and CDR2 is FYNNEI in the germline V gene. The CDR3 has 12 residues. CDR3 region: CASTRGPDTQYF. CDR3 nucleotide sequence: TGTGCCAGCACCCGGGGCCCAGATACGCAGTATTTT.

The gene calls are TRBV9 and TRBJ2-2, with D unresolved. Trimming took 0 bases from V and 5 from J, leaving 14 bases between them. There are 16 residues in the CDR3. The germline V gene encodes CDR1 SGDLS and CDR2 YYNGEE. CDR3 nucleotide sequence: TGTGCCAGCAGCGTAGGTGGCTTGGGAACAACCGGGGAGCTGTTTTTT. Translating it yields CASSVGGLGTTGELFF.

The V gene is TRBV7-9, the J gene TRBJ2-2; TRBD2 agrees at 10 bases. Trimming removed 1 base from V and 4 bases from J; junction bases left unmatched: 3. The CDR3 spans 16 residues. Germline-derived CDR1 and CDR2 are SEHNR and FQNEAQ (reference sequence). The CDR3 sequence: CASSLVWTSGTGELFF. Here the CDR3 DNA reads TGTGCCAGCAGCTTAGTGTGGACTAGCGGCACCGGGGAGCTGTTTTTT.

The chain uses TRBV27 and TRBJ1-2; D not certain. The V end was cut by 8 bases, the J end by 8 bases, with 18 bases between. The V gene's germline CDR1 is MNHEY and CDR2 SMNVEV (reference sequence). This CDR3 is 13 amino acids long. The CDR3 DNA reads TGTGCCAGCCGCCCCAGGTCGGTGGGAGGCTACACCTTC. Translated: CASRPRSVGGYTF.

The V call is TRBV2, the J call TRBJ2-7; D ambiguous. Germline CDR1 and CDR2: SNHLY and FYNNEI. The CDR3 consists of 11 residues. Trimming cost V 8 bases and J 2 bases, with 7 bases left between them. CDR3 DNA sequence: TGTGCCAGCGTCAGAGCCTACGAGCAGTACTTC. Translating it yields CASVRAYEQYF.

J is TRBJ2-1 and V is TRBV28, with 7 nucleotides matching TRBD1. Germline V CDR1 and CDR2: MDHEN, SYDVKM. This CDR3 spans 15 amino acids. Unmatched junction bases numbered 12, after V lost 7 bases and J lost 6 bases. CDR3 DNA: TGTGCCAGCACTCCGACAGGGACCTTCCTCAATGAGCAGTTCTTC. It specifies CASTPTGTFLNEQFF.

This chain connects TRBV5-5 to TRBJ2-1, with no clear D. The CDR3 extends over 14 amino acids. CDR1 is SGHKS and CDR2 is YYEKEE in the germline V gene (reference sequence). Trimming cost V 1 base and J 6 bases, with 11 bases left between them. The CDR3 here is CASSLLGAPNEQFF. The CDR3 region has the DNA TGTGCCAGCAGCTTGTTAGGCGCCCCCAATGAGCAGTTCTTC.

In regard to this clone: A far larger clone is a single base away, which makes a read error likely. V and J are TRBV4-2 and TRBJ1-3, with a possible D match to TRBD1 (6 bases). CDR1 is LGHNA and CDR2 is YNFKEQ in the germline V gene. The CDR3 is made up of 17 amino acids. Trimming removed 0 bases from V and 0 bases from J, with 12 bases in between. The CDR3 sequence is CASSQEGTLGSGNTIYF. DNA for the CDR3: TGTGCCAGCAGCCAAGAAGGGACATTAGGCTCTGGAAACACCATATATTTT.

The chain links TRBV28 to TRBJ2-2; no reliable D call. The germline V gene has CDR1 MDHEN and CDR2 SYDVKM. This CDR3 is 12 amino acids long. Trimming removed 4 bases at V and 13 bases at J, with 13 bases between. The CDR3 DNA is TGTGCCAGCAGTTCCCAACCACGCTGGCTGTTTTTT. It translates to CASSSQPRWLFF.

The rearrangement uses TRBV2 and TRBJ1-1, with D possibly matching TRBD1 (6 bases). This CDR3 spans 14 amino acids. From germline, CDR1 is SNHLY and CDR2 FYNNEI. V lost 6 bases and J lost 2, with 13 bases in between. The CDR3 spells CASRSGTPNTEAFF. The CDR3 DNA reads TGTGCCAGCAGGTCCGGGACACCCAACACTGAAGCTTTCTTT.

V gene TRBV27 combines with J gene TRBJ1-5; D gene ambiguous. This CDR3 has 13 amino acids. CDR1 is MNHEY and CDR2 is SMNVEV in the germline V gene (reference sequence). V shed 6 bases and J shed 3 bases, with 9 bases lying between them. CDR3 in DNA: TGTGCCAGCAGGGCAGGATACAATCAGCCCCAGCATTTT. This encodes CASRAGYNQPQHF.

The rearrangement uses TRBV30 and TRBJ2-5; a possible D gene is TRBD2 (6 bases). The length of the CDR3 is 14 residues. Trimming stripped 2 bases from V and 5 bases from J, with 15 bases between. Germline V lookup: CDR1 GTSNPN, CDR2 SVGIG (reference sequence). CDR3 protein: CAWSISGGRETQYF. The CDR3, as DNA: TGTGCCTGGAGTATTAGTGGGGGGAGGGAGACCCAGTACTTC.

V usage is TRBV5-1 and J usage is TRBJ2-1, with TRBD1 matching 7 bases. Germline V gene lookup returns CDR1 SGHRS and CDR2 YFSETQ. V shed 4 bases, J shed 2 bases, and the junction held 9 bases outside the gene matches. CDR3 length equals 16 residues. The CDR3 loop is CASSPSGTVPYNEQFF. Written as DNA, the CDR3 is TGCGCCAGCAGCCCCTCCGGGACAGTCCCCTACAATGAGCAGTTCTTC.

This chain joins TRBV5-1 and TRBJ1-1, with unresolved D. The germline V gene encodes CDR1 SGHRS and CDR2 YFSETQ. This CDR3 spans 13 amino acids. Trimming left V 7 bases short and J 2 bases short, with 12 bases between. The CDR3 DNA sequence: TGCGCCAGCTGGAACCCCACAAACACTGAAGCTTTCTTT. This translates into CASWNPTNTEAFF.

This chain joins TRBV6-5 and TRBJ1-1, with no clear D. There are 14 residues in the CDR3. V shed 0 bases and J shed 11 bases, with 16 bases lying between them. The V gene's germline CDR1 is MNHEY and CDR2 SVGAGI. CDR3 DNA sequence: TGTGCCAGCAGTTACTCTTCCCTGGGGTGGCAGGCTTTCTTT. Amino acids: CASSYSSLGWQAFF.

The chain links TRBV6-1 to TRBJ1-5; D may be TRBD1 (5 bases). V was trimmed by 1 base and J by 0 bases, leaving 13 bases between them. Germline V gene lookup returns CDR1 MNHNS and CDR2 SASEGT. The CDR3 loop spans 17 amino acids. CDR3 nucleotide sequence: TGTGCCAGCAGTGAAGGGTGGGGCAGCTATAGCAATCAGCCCCAGCATTTT. Amino acid sequence: CASSEGWGSYSNQPQHF.

The chain has TRBV2 and TRBJ1-2, with 9 bases matching TRBD1. V trimming: 9 bases; J trimming: 4 bases; junction bases outside the gene matches: 6. The CDR3 is 13 residues long. CDR1 is SNHLY and CDR2 is FYNNEI in the germline V gene. CDR3 nucleotide sequence: TGTGCCAGTTCGGGACAGGGAAGCTATGGCTACACCTTC. It translates to CASSGQGSYGYTF.

V and J are TRBV7-2 and TRBJ2-3; 8 bases are shared with TRBD2. CDR3 length: 16 residues. The ends lost 4 bases at V and 0 bases at J; junction bases unmatched: 6. CDR1 is SGHTA and CDR2 is FQGNSA in the germline V gene. CDR3 sequence: CASSYSGGGSTDTQYF. For the CDR3, the DNA is TGTGCCAGCAGCTATTCCGGCGGGGGGAGCACAGATACGCAGTATTTT. The variable domain in full, with the rest retrieved from reference TRBV7-2 and TRBJ2-3, is GAGVSQSPSNKVTEKGKDVELRCDPISGHTALYWYRQSLGQGLEFLIYFQGNSAPDKSGLPSDRFSAERTGGSVSTLTIQRTQQEDSAVYLCASSYSGGGSTDTQYFGPGTRLTVL.

The gene calls are TRBV10-3 and TRBJ2-7; D possibly matches TRBD1 or TRBD2 (6 bases each). Germline-derived CDR1 and CDR2 are ENHRY and SYGVKD. V dropped 10 bases and J dropped 4 bases, with 14 bases sitting between them. The CDR3 covers 12 residues. Here the CDR3 reads CATQGGQYEQYF. The DNA of the CDR3 is TGTGCCACGCAAGGGGGGCAGTACGAGCAGTACTTC.

Regarding this clone: This sample also contains other DNA sequences that code for the same CDR3. The chain links TRBV19 to TRBJ2-6; a possible D gene is TRBD1 (5 bases). V dropped 5 bases and J dropped 4 bases, with 12 bases sitting between them. The germline gives CDR1 LNHDA, CDR2 SQIVND (reference sequence). The CDR3 runs to 15 residues. The CDR3 reads CASSVQAAGANVLTF. The CDR3 nucleotides read TGTGCCAGTAGTGTACAGGCGGCCGGGGCCAACGTCCTGACTTTC.

The count of this clone is one. The chain employs TRBV18 and TRBJ2-7, with 7 nucleotides matching TRBD2. V dropped 0 bases and J dropped 4; count of bases not matched to a gene: 6. There are 15 residues in the CDR3. Looked up from germline, CDR1 is KGHSH and CDR2 is LQKENI. The CDR3 nucleotides read TGTGCCAGCTCACCACCGACGGGGGGATTATACGAGCAGTACTTC. Residues: CASSPPTGGLYEQYF.

The chain is built from TRBV28 and TRBJ2-6, with D perhaps assigned TRBD1 or TRBD2 (5 bases each). This CDR3 comprises 15 residues. V lost 6 bases and J lost 2, with 11 bases in between. Germline V gene data show CDR1 as MDHEN and CDR2 as SYDVKM. This chain's CDR3 is CASSPGAAGANVLTF. Written as DNA, the CDR3 is TGTGCCAGCAGCCCCGGGGCAGCTGGGGCCAACGTCCTGACTTTC.

The rearrangement links TRBV6-1 to TRBJ2-7; the D gene could be TRBD1 or TRBD2 (5 bases each). The germline V and J ends were trimmed by 1 base and 4 bases, with 26 bases remaining between them. Germline V gene data show CDR1 as MNHNS and CDR2 as SASEGT. The CDR3 covers 19 residues. Written as DNA, the CDR3 is TGTGCCAGCAGTGAAGAGCCGTCTATTTTCGAGGGGCAAAGGTACGAGCAGTACTTC. Amino acid sequence: CASSEEPSIFEGQRYEQYF.